These 14 T cell receptor beta chains came from one sample sequenced in a study of Ad26.COV2.S vaccination and SARS-CoV-2 variants. This sample's treatment: some 19 received Ad26.COV2.S at low or high dose, single or two shots; 5 received placebo; per-sample allocation not given. Sampling occurred on day 63 after the first vaccine or placebo injection. Sequencing used immunoSEQ multiplex PCR; TCRdb keeps in-frame clones, though not all of them. Of around 300,000 clones in the sample, roughly 90% were seen once. The material sequenced was peripheral blood, taken in a trial of Ad26.COV2.S vaccine versus placebo. These receptors came from a person between 18 and 60 years old who received the Ad26.COV2.S COVID-19 vaccine or a placebo.

The chain carries TRBV29-1 and TRBJ2-1; the match to TRBD2 covers 9 bases. Trimming took 6 bases from V and 2 from J; bases not matched to a gene: 11. The CDR3 runs to 16 residues. From germline, CDR1 is SQVTM and CDR2 ANQGSEA. The CDR3 nucleotides read TGCAGCGTGACGAAGTCTAGCGGGGCTACCTACAATGAGCAGTTCTTC. As protein: CSVTKSSGATYNEQFF.

The V and J genes are TRBV7-2 and TRBJ2-4; D perhaps matches TRBD2 (6 bases). V was cut by 2 bases and J by 7 bases, with 27 bases left in between. Germline V gene sequence: CDR1 SGHTA, CDR2 FQGNSA. The CDR3 covers 19 residues. CDR3 region: CASSLSFNRAGGEANIQYF. CDR3 DNA: TGTGCCAGCAGCTTATCGTTTAATCGTGCTGGAGGGGAAGCGAACATTCAGTACTTC.

Comment on this clone: Other DNA sequences in this specimen translate into the identical CDR3. V and J are TRBV12-3 or TRBV12-4 and TRBJ1-2, with D unclear. CDR3 size: 12 residues. The V end was cut by 1 base, the J end by 5 bases, with 5 bases between. CDR3: CASSLVGYGYTF. CDR3 DNA: TGTGCCAGCAGTTTAGTCGGGTATGGCTACACCTTC.

The rearrangement joins TRBV30 to TRBJ2-1; no reliable D call. CDR1 GTSNPN and CDR2 SVGIG come from the germline V gene (reference sequence). Deletions cut 0 bases from V and 13 bases from J, with 10 bases between. The CDR3 has 11 amino acids. CDR3 amino acids: CAWSVGENQFF. The DNA of the CDR3 is TGTGCCTGGAGTGTTGGGGAAAATCAGTTCTTC.

In the case of this clone: One junction end disagrees with the germline gene, perhaps due to a read error. This chain's CDR3 is CASNLVWTGELFF. The CDR3 region has the DNA TGTGCCAGCAACTTAGTGTGGACCGGGGAGCTGTTTTTT. The V and J genes are TRBV7-9 and TRBJ2-2; D gene unclear. The CDR3 is 13 residues long. Germline V gene sequence: CDR1 SEHNR, CDR2 FQNEAQ (reference sequence).

This clone was seen ten or more times. The chain uses TRBV5-6 and TRBJ1-2, with 8 bases that match TRBD1. The length of the CDR3 is 16 residues. Germline V gene lookup returns CDR1 SGHDT and CDR2 YYEEEE. Trimming cost V 0 bases and J 5 bases; bases outside gene matches: 9. The CDR3 DNA follows: TGTGCCAGCAGCTTGGGGACGGGCAGGGGGCAATATGGCTACACCTTC. It yields the protein CASSLGTGRGQYGYTF.

The chain recombines TRBV29-1 with TRBJ1-1; D is ambiguous. The CDR3 is 12 residues long. V lost 4 bases, J lost 1 base, and 7 bases lay in between. Germline V gives CDR1 SQVTM, CDR2 ANQGSEA. CDR3 DNA: TGCAGCGTTGTCAAGGCGAACACTGAAGCTTTCTTT. This gives the protein CSVVKANTEAFF.

V is TRBV19 and J is TRBJ2-1; either TRBD1 or TRBD2 may supply D (5 bases each). V lost 5 bases to trimming and J lost 0 bases, with 14 bases between them. The CDR3 sequence is 16 residues long. Germline CDR1 LNHDA, CDR2 SQIVND (reference sequence). This CDR3 reads CASSYSGASSYNEQFF. The CDR3 DNA is TGTGCCAGTAGTTATTCCGGGGCGAGCTCCTACAATGAGCAGTTCTTC.

The J gene is TRBJ2-3, the V gene TRBV6-5; D gene unclear. This CDR3 has 14 amino acids. V dropped 2 bases and J dropped 4 bases, with 10 bases sitting between them. Germline V gene lookup returns CDR1 MNHEY and CDR2 SVGAGI. The CDR3 nucleotides are TGTGCCAGCAGTTACGGGCTTCAGGCAGATACGCAGTATTTT. Protein: CASSYGLQADTQYF.

The rearrangement uses TRBV7-9 and TRBJ2-7; D gene uncertain. This CDR3 contains 14 residues. CDR1 is SEHNR and CDR2 is FQNEAQ in the germline V gene (reference sequence). V lost 5 bases and J 4 bases, leaving 15 bases between the germline ends. CDR3: CASSPTWTVYEQYF. DNA of the CDR3: TGTGCCAGCAGCCCCACCTGGACGGTGTACGAGCAGTACTTC.

The chain carries TRBV21-1 and TRBJ2-3; the D call TRBD1 from the table was never checked on the DNA. TRBV21-1 is given as a pseudogene. This CDR3 comprises 17 residues. In DNA, the CDR3 is TGTGCCAGCAACTGCCCCCGAGGGACACCAATCACAGATACGCAGTATTTT. Residues: CASNCPRGTPITDTQYF.

The chain joins TRBV7-3 to TRBJ2-2, with D unresolved. The CDR3 sequence is 13 residues long. Trimming took off 5 bases at V and 2 bases at J, with 6 bases between the two ends. CDR1 and CDR2 (germline): SGHTA, FQGTGA. This chain's CDR3 is CASSPVNTGELFF. The CDR3 region has the DNA TGTGCCAGCAGCCCAGTTAACACCGGGGAGCTGTTTTTT.

This clone has more than one count but fewer than ten. This sequence joins TRBV7-2 and TRBJ2-7, with D perhaps TRBD1 (6 bases). Germline CDR1 SGHTA, CDR2 FQGNSA. This CDR3 is 13 amino acids long. The V end lost 3 bases, the J end lost 9 bases, and 15 bases lay between the germline ends. The CDR3 sequence: CASSFTKQGWQYF. CDR3 nucleotides: TGTGCCAGCAGCTTCACCAAGCAGGGGTGGCAGTACTTC.

The chain has TRBV5-5 and TRBJ2-6; 7 nucleotides align to TRBD2. J lost 4 bases, V lost 3 bases, and 4 bases had no gene match. CDR3 length: 15 amino acids. Germline CDR1 and CDR2: SGHKS and YYEKEE (reference sequence). The CDR3 here is CASSWEGPGANVLTF. The CDR3 DNA reads as TGTGCCAGCAGCTGGGAGGGGCCAGGGGCCAACGTCCTGACTTTC.